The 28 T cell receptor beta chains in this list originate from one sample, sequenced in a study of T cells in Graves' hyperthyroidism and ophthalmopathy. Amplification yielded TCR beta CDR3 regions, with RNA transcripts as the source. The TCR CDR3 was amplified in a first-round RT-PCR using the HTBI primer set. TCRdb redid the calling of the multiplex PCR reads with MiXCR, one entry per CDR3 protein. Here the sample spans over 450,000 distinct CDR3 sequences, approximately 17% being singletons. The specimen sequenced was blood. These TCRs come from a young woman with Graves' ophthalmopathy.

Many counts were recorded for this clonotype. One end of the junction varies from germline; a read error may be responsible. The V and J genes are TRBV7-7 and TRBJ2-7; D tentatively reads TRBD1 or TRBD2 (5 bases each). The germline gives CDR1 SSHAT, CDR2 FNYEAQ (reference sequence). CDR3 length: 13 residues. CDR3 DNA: TGTGCTAGCAGCTTAGTTTGGGGGTACGAGCAGTACTTC. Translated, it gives CASSLVWGYEQYF.

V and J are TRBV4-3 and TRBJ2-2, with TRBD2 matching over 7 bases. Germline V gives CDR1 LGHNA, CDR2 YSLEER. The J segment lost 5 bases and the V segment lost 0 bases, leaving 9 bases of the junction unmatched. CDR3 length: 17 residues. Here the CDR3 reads CASSQETRGSGTGELFF. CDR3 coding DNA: TGCGCCAGCAGCCAAGAGACTCGCGGGAGTGGGACCGGGGAGCTGTTTTTT.

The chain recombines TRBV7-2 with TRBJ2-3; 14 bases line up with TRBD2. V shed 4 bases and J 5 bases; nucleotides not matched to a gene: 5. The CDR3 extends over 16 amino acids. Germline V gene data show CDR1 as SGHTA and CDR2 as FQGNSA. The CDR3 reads CASSSMGLAGVDTQYF. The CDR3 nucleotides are TGTGCCAGCAGCTCGATGGGACTAGCGGGAGTAGATACGCAGTATTTT. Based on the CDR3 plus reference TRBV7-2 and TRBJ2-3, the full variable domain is GAGVSQSPSNKVTEKGKDVELRCDPISGHTALYWYRQSLGQGLEFLIYFQGNSAPDKSGLPSDRFSAERTGGSVSTLTIQRTQQEDSAVYLCASSSMGLAGVDTQYFGPGTRLTVL.

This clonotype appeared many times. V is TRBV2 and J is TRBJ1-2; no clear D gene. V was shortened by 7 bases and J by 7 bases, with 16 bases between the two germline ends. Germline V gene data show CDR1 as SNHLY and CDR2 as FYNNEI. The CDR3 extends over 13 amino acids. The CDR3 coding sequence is TGTGCCAGCATTAGGGCCACCCGCCTTGGCTACACCTTC. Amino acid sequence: CASIRATRLGYTF.

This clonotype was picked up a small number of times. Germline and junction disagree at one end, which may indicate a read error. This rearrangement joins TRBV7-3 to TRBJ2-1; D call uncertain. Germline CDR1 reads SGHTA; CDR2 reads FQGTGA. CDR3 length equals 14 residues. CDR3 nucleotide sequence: TGTGCCAGCAGCTTAGGGTCGGAATACAATGGGCAGTTCTTC. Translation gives CASSLGSEYNGQFF.

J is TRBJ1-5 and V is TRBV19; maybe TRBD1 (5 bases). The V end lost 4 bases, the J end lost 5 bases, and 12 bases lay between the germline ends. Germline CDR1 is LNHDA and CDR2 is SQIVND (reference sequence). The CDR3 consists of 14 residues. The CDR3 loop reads CASSTRGKDQPQHF. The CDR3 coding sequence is TGTGCCAGTAGTACACGGGGGAAGGATCAGCCCCAGCATTTT.

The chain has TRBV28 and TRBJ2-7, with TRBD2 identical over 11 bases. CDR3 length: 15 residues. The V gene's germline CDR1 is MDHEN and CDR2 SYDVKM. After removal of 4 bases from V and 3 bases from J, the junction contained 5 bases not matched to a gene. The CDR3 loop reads CASSWGLAEHYEQYF. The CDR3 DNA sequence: TGTGCCAGCAGTTGGGGACTAGCGGAACACTACGAGCAGTACTTC.

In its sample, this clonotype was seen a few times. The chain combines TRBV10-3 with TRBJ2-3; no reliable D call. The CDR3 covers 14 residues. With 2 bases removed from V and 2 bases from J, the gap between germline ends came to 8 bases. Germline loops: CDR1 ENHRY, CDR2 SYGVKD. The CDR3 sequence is CAISEGSHTDTQYF. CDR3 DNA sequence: TGTGCCATCAGTGAGGGCAGCCACACAGATACGCAGTATTTT.

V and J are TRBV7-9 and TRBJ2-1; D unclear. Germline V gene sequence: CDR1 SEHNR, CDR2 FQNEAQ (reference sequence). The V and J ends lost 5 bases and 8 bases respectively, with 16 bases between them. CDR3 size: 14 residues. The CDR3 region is CASSPQRSSDEQFF. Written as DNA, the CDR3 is TGTGCCAGCAGCCCCCAGAGATCTTCGGATGAGCAGTTCTTC.

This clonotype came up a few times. The CDR3 region is CAWRFGSYGYTF. Written as DNA, the CDR3 is TGTGCCTGGAGATTCGGCAGCTATGGCTACACCTTC. The chain combines TRBV30 with TRBJ1-2; D gene unclear. This CDR3 spans 12 amino acids. CDR1 and CDR2 (germline): GTSNPN, SVGIG (reference sequence). Trimming removed 3 bases at V and 4 bases at J, with 9 bases between.

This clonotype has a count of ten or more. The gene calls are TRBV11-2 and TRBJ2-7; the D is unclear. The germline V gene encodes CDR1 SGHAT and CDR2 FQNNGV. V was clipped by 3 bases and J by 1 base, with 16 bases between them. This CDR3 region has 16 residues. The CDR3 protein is CASSLFSITASYEQYF. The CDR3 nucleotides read TGTGCCAGCAGCTTGTTCTCTATAACAGCTTCCTACGAGCAGTACTTC.

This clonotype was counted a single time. In DNA form, the CDR3 reads TGTGCCAGCAGCGTAGAGGCCCTTCGGGCAGCCCACAGCAATGAGCAGTTCTTC. Translating gives CASSVEALRAAHSNEQFF. The chain joins TRBV9 to TRBJ2-1; D is uncertain. The CDR3 loop spans 18 amino acids. V lost 0 bases and J 6 bases, leaving 22 bases between the germline ends. The germline V gene encodes CDR1 SGDLS and CDR2 YYNGEE.

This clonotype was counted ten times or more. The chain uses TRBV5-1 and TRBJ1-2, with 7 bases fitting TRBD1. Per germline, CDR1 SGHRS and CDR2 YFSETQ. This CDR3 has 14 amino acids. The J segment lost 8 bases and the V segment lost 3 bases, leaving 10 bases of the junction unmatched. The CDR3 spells CASSSDEGARGYTF. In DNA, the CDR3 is TGCGCCAGCAGCTCCGACGAGGGGGCCCGGGGCTACACCTTC.

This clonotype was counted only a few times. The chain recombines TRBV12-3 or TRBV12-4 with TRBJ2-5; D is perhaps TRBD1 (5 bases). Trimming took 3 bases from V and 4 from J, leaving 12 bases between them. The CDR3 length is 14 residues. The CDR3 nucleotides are TGTGCCAGCAGTTTTCAGGGATGGTCAGAGACCCAGTACTTC. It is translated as CASSFQGWSETQYF.

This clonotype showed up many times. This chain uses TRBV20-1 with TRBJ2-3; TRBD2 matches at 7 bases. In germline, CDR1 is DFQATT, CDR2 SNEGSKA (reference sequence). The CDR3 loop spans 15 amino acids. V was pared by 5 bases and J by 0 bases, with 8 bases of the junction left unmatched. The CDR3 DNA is TGCAGTGCTCCGACTAGCCTTCATAGCACAGATACGCAGTATTTT. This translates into CSAPTSLHSTDTQYF.

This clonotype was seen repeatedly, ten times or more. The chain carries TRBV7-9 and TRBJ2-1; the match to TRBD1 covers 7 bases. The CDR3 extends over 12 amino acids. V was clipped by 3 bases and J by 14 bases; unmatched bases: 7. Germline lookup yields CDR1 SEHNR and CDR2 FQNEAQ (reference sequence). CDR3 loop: CASSFDRAEEFF. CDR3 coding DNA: TGTGCCAGCAGCTTCGACAGGGCCGAGGAGTTCTTC.

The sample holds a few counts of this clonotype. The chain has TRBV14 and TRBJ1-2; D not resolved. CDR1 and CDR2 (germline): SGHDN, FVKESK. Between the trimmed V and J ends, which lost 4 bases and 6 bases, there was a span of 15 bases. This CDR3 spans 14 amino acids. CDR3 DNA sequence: TGTGCCAGCAGCCCTGTAACAGAGGTCGATGGCTACACCTTC. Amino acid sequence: CASSPVTEVDGYTF.

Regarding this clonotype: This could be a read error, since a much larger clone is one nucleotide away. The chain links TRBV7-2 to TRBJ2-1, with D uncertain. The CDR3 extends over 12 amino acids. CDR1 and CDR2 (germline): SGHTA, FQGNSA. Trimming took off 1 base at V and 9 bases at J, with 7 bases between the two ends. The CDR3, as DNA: TGTGCCAGCAGCTTAGAGTGGAGTGAGCAGTTCTTC. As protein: CASSLEWSEQFF.

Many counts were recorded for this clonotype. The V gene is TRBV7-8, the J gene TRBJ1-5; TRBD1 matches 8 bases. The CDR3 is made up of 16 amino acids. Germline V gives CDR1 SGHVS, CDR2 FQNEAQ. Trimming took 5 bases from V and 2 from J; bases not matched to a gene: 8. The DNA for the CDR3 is TGTGCCAGCAGCCTCTATGGACAGGGTCGCAATCAGCCCCAGCATTTT. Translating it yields CASSLYGQGRNQPQHF.

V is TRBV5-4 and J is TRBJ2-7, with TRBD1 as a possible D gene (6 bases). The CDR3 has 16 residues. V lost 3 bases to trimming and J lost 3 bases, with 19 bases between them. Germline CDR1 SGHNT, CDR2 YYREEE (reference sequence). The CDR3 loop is CASSSRKTRQDYEQYF. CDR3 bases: TGTGCCAGCAGCTCCAGAAAAACCAGACAGGACTACGAGCAGTACTTC.

CDR3 sequence (DNA): TGTGCCAGCAGCGTAGGGGGACAGATGAACACTGAAGCTTTCTTT. Translated: CASSVGGQMNTEAFF. The chain has TRBV9 and TRBJ1-1, with TRBD1 matching over 7 bases. This CDR3 has 15 amino acids. V was clipped by 0 bases and J by 0 bases; unmatched bases: 2. Germline lookup yields CDR1 SGDLS and CDR2 YYNGEE.

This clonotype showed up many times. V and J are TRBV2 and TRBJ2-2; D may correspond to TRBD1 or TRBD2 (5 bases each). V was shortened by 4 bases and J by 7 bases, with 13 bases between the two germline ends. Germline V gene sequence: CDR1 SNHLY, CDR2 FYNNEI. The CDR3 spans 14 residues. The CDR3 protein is CASSVQGAGGELFF. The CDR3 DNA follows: TGTGCCAGCAGTGTCCAGGGTGCGGGCGGGGAGCTGTTTTTT.

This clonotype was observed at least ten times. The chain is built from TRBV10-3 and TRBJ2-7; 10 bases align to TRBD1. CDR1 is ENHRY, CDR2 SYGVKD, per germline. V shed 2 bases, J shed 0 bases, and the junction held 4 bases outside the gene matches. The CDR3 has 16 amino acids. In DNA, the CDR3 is TGTGCCATCAGTGAGGTCAGGGACAGGGGCTCCTACGAGCAGTACTTC. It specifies CAISEVRDRGSYEQYF.

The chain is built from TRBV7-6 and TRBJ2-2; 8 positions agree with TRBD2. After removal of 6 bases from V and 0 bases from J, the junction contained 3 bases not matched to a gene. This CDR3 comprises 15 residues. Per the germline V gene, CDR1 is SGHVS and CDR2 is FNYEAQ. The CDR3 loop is CASSLLAANTGELFF. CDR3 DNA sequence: TGTGCCAGCAGTTTACTAGCGGCGAACACCGGGGAGCTGTTTTTT.

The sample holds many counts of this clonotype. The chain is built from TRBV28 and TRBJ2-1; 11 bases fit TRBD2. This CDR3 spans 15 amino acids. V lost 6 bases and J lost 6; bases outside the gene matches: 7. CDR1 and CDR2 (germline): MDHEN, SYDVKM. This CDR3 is CASSSGLAEANEQFF. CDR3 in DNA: TGTGCCAGCAGCTCGGGACTAGCGGAAGCCAATGAGCAGTTCTTC.

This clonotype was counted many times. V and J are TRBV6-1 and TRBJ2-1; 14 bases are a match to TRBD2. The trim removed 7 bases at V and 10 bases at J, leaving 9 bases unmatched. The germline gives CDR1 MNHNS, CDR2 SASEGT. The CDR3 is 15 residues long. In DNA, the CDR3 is TGTGCCAGCACCGAGACTAGCGGGGGGGCTGCGGAGCAGTTCTTC. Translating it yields CASTETSGGAAEQFF.

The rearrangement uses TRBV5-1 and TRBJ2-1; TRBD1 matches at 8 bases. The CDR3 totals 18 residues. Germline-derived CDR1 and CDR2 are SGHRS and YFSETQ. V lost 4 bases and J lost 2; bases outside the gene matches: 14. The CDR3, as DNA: TGCGCCAGCAGCCCCGGGACAGGACCCCCTAGCACCTACAATGAGCAGTTCTTC. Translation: CASSPGTGPPSTYNEQFF.

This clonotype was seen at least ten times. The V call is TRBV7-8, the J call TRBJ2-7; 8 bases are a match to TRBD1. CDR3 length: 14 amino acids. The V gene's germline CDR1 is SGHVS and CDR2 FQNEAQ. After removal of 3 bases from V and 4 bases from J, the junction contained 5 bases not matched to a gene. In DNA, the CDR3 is TGTGCCAGCAGCTTGTTGGACAGGGATTACGAGCAGTACTTC. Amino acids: CASSLLDRDYEQYF. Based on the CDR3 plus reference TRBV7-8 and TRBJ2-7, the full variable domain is GAGVSQSPRYKVAKRGQDVALRCDPISGHVSLFWYQQALGQGPEFLTYFQNEAQLDKSGLPSDRFFAERPEGSVSTLKIQRTQQEDSAVYLCASSLLDRDYEQYFGPGTRLTVT.